Listed here is a single TCR beta chain. Its specificity is not known. In TCRdb, the reads were re-called with MiXCR into one record per CDR3 protein. The table has about 110,000 distinct CDR3 sequences, 29% seen once; the top ten hold about 81%. This entry comes from a study of T cell repertoires in cytomegalovirus infection. Study-wide context: Selected CMV epitopes included recently identified HLA-C-restricted ones as well as well-studied HLA-B-restricted ones. In public TCR beta signatures, there were indications of both CMV infection and matching HLA type. Study outcomes and limitations: Cumulated frequencies of public TCR beta families served to identify carriers of CMV plus the relevant HLA. What dominated the ex vivo response were HLA-C-restricted CMV-specific TCR beta clonotypes.

This sample comprised CD8+ T cells from cultured PBMCs, obtained from culture after CMV antigen stimulation. The receptor comes from a human donor in good health (CMV status not recorded). Some clones in this sample may be carry-over from other donors' samples.

CDR3 coding DNA: TGTGCCAGCAGTTTCGGAGGGCGTGAAAAACTGTTTTTT. It is translated as CASSFGGREKLFF. The genes are TRBV6-2 or TRBV6-3 and TRBJ1-4; D remains ambiguous. Trimming pared 4 bases from V and 7 bases from J, leaving 10 bases between. The CDR3 loop spans 13 amino acids. From germline, CDR1 is MNHEY and CDR2 SVGEGT.